The 27 T cell receptor beta chains reported below all come from one sample, sequenced in a study of persistence of HIV-infected CD4 T cells. Sequencing used immunoSEQ version 4 in survey mode. The repertoire was sequenced with immunoSEQ multiplex PCR; TCRdb's copy has only in-frame clones and lacks some. This table holds more than 30,000 clones, 80% to 85% found once. An overlapping HIV-1 Gag peptide pool stimulated these cells at 1 ug/peptide/mL. Sorted nonresponding memory CD4+ T cells were CD40L-negative, CD69-negative, CD45RO-high. Their antigens are not known. The sample in question was cultured CD4+ T cells from PBMCs, obtained from a patient who received antiretroviral therapy. All receptors come from an adult with HIV. The donor label of this sample is uncertain.

The CDR3: CASSYVGSQTSEQFF. CDR3 bases: TGTGCCAGCAGTTACGTGGGGTCCCAGACCAGTGAGCAGTTCTTC. V usage is TRBV6-4 and J usage is TRBJ2-1; D gene ambiguous. The V gene's germline CDR1 is MRHNA and CDR2 SNTAGT. The CDR3 loop spans 15 amino acids. V was pared by 5 bases and J by 9 bases, with 20 bases between.

The V gene is TRBV7-9, the J gene TRBJ2-1; TRBD2 matches 15 bases. J was trimmed by 7 bases and V by 6 bases; bases with no gene match: 4. CDR1 and CDR2 from the germline V gene are SEHNR and FQNEAQ (reference sequence). CDR3 length: 15 residues. CDR3 DNA sequence: TGTGCCAGCAGTCGGACTAGCGGGGGGGTGAATGAGCAGTTCTTC. Translating gives CASSRTSGGVNEQFF. Complete variable domain (other parts from reference TRBV7-9 and TRBJ2-1): DTGVSQNPRHKITKRGQNVTFRCDPISEHNRLYWYRQTLGQGPEFLTYFQNEAQLEKSRLLSDRFSAERPKGSFSTLEIQRTEQGDSAMYLCASSRTSGGVNEQFFGPGTRLTVL.

V and J are TRBV10-3 and TRBJ1-5; 7 nucleotides line up with TRBD1. The length of the CDR3 is 19 residues. Losses at the gene ends were 7 bases for V and 2 bases for J; bases not matched to a gene: 20. Germline CDR1 reads ENHRY; CDR2 reads SYGVKD. The chain's CDR3 is CAITLLGRQGRPRNQPQHF. In DNA, the CDR3 is TGTGCCATCACCCTCCTAGGAAGACAGGGACGGCCCCGCAATCAGCCCCAGCATTTT.

The V gene is TRBV19, the J gene TRBJ1-1, with D tentatively TRBD1 (5 bases). V gave up 2 bases and J gave up 8 bases, with 15 bases separating them. Germline values: CDR1 LNHDA, CDR2 SQIVND (reference sequence). This CDR3 comprises 14 residues. The CDR3 bases are TGTGCCAGTAGTATAACGGGGGGATCTTCAGAAGCTTTCTTT. Residues: CASSITGGSSEAFF. Supplemented by reference TRBV19 and TRBJ1-1, the full variable domain reads DGGITQSPKYLFRKEGQNVTLSCEQNLNHDAMYWYRQDPGQGLRLIYYSQIVNDFQKGDIAEGYSVSREKKESFPLTVTSAQKNPTAFYLCASSITGGSSEAFFGQGTRLTVV.

The chain recombines TRBV5-4 with TRBJ2-5; D gene unclear. The CDR3 is 14 residues long. Trimming took off 0 bases at V and 0 bases at J, with 6 bases between the two ends. Germline V gene lookup returns CDR1 SGHNT and CDR2 YYREEE (reference sequence). DNA for the CDR3: TGTGCCAGCAGCTTGGGGGCCCACCAAGAGACCCAGTACTTC. Translation: CASSLGAHQETQYF.

The chain carries TRBV5-1 and TRBJ1-2; 8 bases fit TRBD1. CDR1 is SGHRS and CDR2 is YFSETQ in the germline V gene. J lost 7 bases, V lost 3 bases, and 8 bases had no gene match. The CDR3 is made up of 14 amino acids. In nucleotides, the CDR3 is TGCGCCAGCAGCTGGGGACAGGCCGCGGGTGGCTACACCTTC. This sequence encodes CASSWGQAAGGYTF.

The chain has TRBV29-1 and TRBJ2-3, with TRBD1 matching over 9 bases. The V segment lost 8 bases and the J segment 4 bases; nucleotides outside the gene matches: 7. The CDR3 has 13 residues. Germline V gene lookup returns CDR1 SQVTM and CDR2 ANQGSEA. CDR3 sequence reads: CSTGQGIPDTQYF. The CDR3 DNA follows: TGCAGCACAGGACAGGGGATCCCAGATACGCAGTATTTT.

As to this clone: Germline is not matched at one junction end, which may reflect a read error. The chain employs TRBV29-1 and TRBJ1-1; D call uncertain. Germline CDR1 is SQVTM and CDR2 is ANQGSEA. The CDR3 spans 13 residues. The CDR3 protein is CSVLRSMNAEAFF. DNA of the CDR3: TGCAGCGTTTTAAGAAGCATGAACGCTGAAGCTTTCTTT.

The rearrangement uses TRBV19 and TRBJ1-2; TRBD1 is a possible D gene (6 bases). This CDR3 has 14 residues. CDR1 and CDR2 (germline): LNHDA, SQIVND (reference sequence). V lost 6 bases and J lost 3, with 14 bases in between. The CDR3 reads CASSRGDIYYGYTF. The CDR3 DNA follows: TGTGCCAGTAGCCGAGGGGACATTTACTATGGCTACACCTTC.

Notes on this clone: The junction departs from germline at one end; a sequencing error may be responsible. The chain carries TRBV6-5 and TRBJ1-3, with 7 bases identical to TRBD1. The CDR3 sequence is 15 residues long. The germline CDR1 and CDR2 sequences are MNHEY and SVGAGI. The CDR3 bases are TGTGCCAGCAGGACAGGGACTAGGTCTGGAAACACCACATATTTT. Encoded protein: CASRTGTRSGNTTYF.

The V call is TRBV2, the J call TRBJ1-5; D gene uncertain. This CDR3 is built from 15 residues. Trimming cost V 4 bases and J 0 bases, with 10 bases left between them. CDR1 and CDR2 (germline): SNHLY, FYNNEI. This CDR3 reads CASSARAVSNQPQHF. The CDR3 nucleotides are TGTGCCAGCAGTGCGAGGGCCGTTAGCAATCAGCCCCAGCATTTT.

The V call is TRBV12-3 or TRBV12-4, the J call TRBJ1-5, with no clear D. The CDR3 has 12 amino acids. V lost 11 bases to trimming and J lost 2 bases, with 10 bases between them. For the CDR3, the DNA is TGTGCCTCCACCCATGGCAATCAGCCCCAGCATTTT. Encoded protein: CASTHGNQPQHF.

The V and J genes are TRBV6-6 and TRBJ1-6, with a tentative D call TRBD1 (6 bases). With 6 bases removed from V and 7 bases from J, the gap between germline ends came to 13 bases. Germline-derived CDR1 and CDR2 are MNHNY and SVGAGI (reference sequence). The CDR3 contains 14 residues. CDR3 coding DNA: TGTGCCAGCAGGGAGACAGGTATCAATTCACCCCTCCACTTT. This gives the protein CASRETGINSPLHF.

The V and J genes are TRBV5-4 and TRBJ1-2; D is perhaps TRBD1 (5 bases). This CDR3 has 14 amino acids. In germline, CDR1 is SGHNT, CDR2 YYREEE (reference sequence). Trimming shortened V by 0 bases and J by 4 bases, and 10 bases separated the two germline ends. The CDR3 nucleotides read TGTGCCAGCAGCTTGGGGGGGGTTGTCTATGGCTACACCTTC. The encoded protein is CASSLGGVVYGYTF.

V is TRBV29-1 and J is TRBJ2-2, with a weak D call TRBD2 (5 bases). Per germline, CDR1 SQVTM and CDR2 ANQGSEA. The V end lost 5 bases, the J end lost 0 bases, and 10 bases lay between the germline ends. The CDR3 extends over 14 amino acids. DNA of the CDR3: TGCAGCGTTACTAGGGAGTCGAACACCGGGGAGCTGTTTTTT. Its protein is CSVTRESNTGELFF.

V gene TRBV7-9 combines with J gene TRBJ2-7, with a weak D call TRBD2 (6 bases). V was shortened by 1 base and J by 4 bases, with 14 bases between the two germline ends. The CDR3 is 15 amino acids. From germline, CDR1 is SEHNR and CDR2 FQNEAQ (reference sequence). The CDR3 region is CASSLVGAGLYEQYF. CDR3 coding DNA: TGTGCCAGCAGCTTAGTGGGAGCGGGTTTATACGAGCAGTACTTC.

The chain employs TRBV19 and TRBJ1-4; 7 bases fit TRBD1. The junction had 15 bases not matched to a gene; V was cut back by 5 bases and J by 0 bases. Germline CDR1 LNHDA, CDR2 SQIVND (reference sequence). The CDR3 is made up of 19 amino acids. For the CDR3, the DNA is TGTGCCAGTAGTCGACGGGGACAGCAGACCATTGCAACTAATGAAAAACTGTTTTTT. Translation: CASSRRGQQTIATNEKLFF.

The chain is built from TRBV5-1 and TRBJ2-5, with no clear D. The CDR3 has 13 residues. V lost 1 base to trimming and J lost 4 bases, with 8 bases between them. CDR1 SGHRS and CDR2 YFSETQ come from the germline V gene. The CDR3 loop reads CASSLNELETQYF. The CDR3 DNA sequence: TGCGCCAGCAGCTTGAACGAATTAGAGACCCAGTACTTC.

The chain uses TRBV2 and TRBJ1-2; no clear D gene. V lost 7 bases and J lost 6, with 12 bases in between. The CDR3 spans 12 residues. Germline V gives CDR1 SNHLY, CDR2 FYNNEI. The CDR3 here is CASNTRTDGYTF. CDR3 DNA: TGTGCCAGCAACACACGGACTGATGGCTACACCTTC. Supplemented by reference TRBV2 and TRBJ1-2, the full variable domain reads EPEVTQTPSHQVTQMGQEVILRCVPISNHLYFYWYRQILGQKVEFLVSFYNNEISEKSEIFDDQFSVERPDGSNFTLKIRSTKLEDSAMYFCASNTRTDGYTFGSGTRLTVV.

The chain uses TRBV5-4 and TRBJ2-5; D is tentatively TRBD1 or TRBD2 (6 bases each). The germline V and J ends were trimmed by 0 bases and 4 bases, with 13 bases remaining between them. The CDR3 sequence is 15 residues long. The germline gives CDR1 SGHNT, CDR2 YYREEE (reference sequence). The CDR3 DNA reads TGTGCCAGCAGCTTGGGGGGGGCCACTAGAGAGACCCAGTACTTC. Amino acid sequence: CASSLGGATRETQYF.

This sequence joins TRBV2 and TRBJ1-5; a possible D gene is TRBD1 (5 bases). Trimming removed 3 bases from V and 3 bases from J, with 12 bases in between. The germline V gene has CDR1 SNHLY and CDR2 FYNNEI. The length of the CDR3 is 15 residues. The CDR3 DNA reads as TGTGCCAGCAGTGACGGGAGGGGACTCAATCAGCCCCAGCATTTT. Its translation is CASSDGRGLNQPQHF.

This chain links TRBV7-8 with TRBJ2-1; TRBD2 matches at 7 bases. The CDR3 runs to 15 residues. From germline, CDR1 is SGHVS and CDR2 FQNEAQ. V dropped 5 bases and J dropped 3; count of bases not matched to a gene: 7. CDR3 residues: CASSPAGLSYNEQFF. In DNA form, the CDR3 reads TGTGCCAGCAGCCCAGCGGGACTGAGCTACAATGAGCAGTTCTTC.

The V gene is TRBV21-1, the J gene TRBJ1-5. TRBV21-1 represents a pseudogene. The CDR3 runs to 16 residues. The CDR3 bases are TGTGCCAGCAGCAAAGAGGGCAGAGATAGCAATCAGCCCCAGCATTTT. Amino acids: CASSKEGRDSNQPQHF.

CDR3 nucleotides: TGTGCCTGGAGGCGTCTAGCGGGAGAATACGAGCAGTACTTC. This encodes CAWRRLAGEYEQYF. The V and J genes are TRBV30 and TRBJ2-7; TRBD2 agrees at 10 bases. V shed 3 bases, J shed 4 bases, and the junction held 6 bases outside the gene matches. The CDR3 is 14 residues long. Germline CDR1 and CDR2: GTSNPN and SVGIG (reference sequence).

V is TRBV30 and J is TRBJ2-2; possibly TRBD2 for D (5 bases). The CDR3 loop spans 15 amino acids. CDR1 is GTSNPN and CDR2 is SVGIG in the germline V gene (reference sequence). V dropped 0 bases and J dropped 5 bases, with 13 bases sitting between them. The CDR3: CAWSVEGSVTGELFF. The DNA of the CDR3 is TGTGCCTGGAGTGTAGAGGGCTCGGTAACCGGGGAGCTGTTTTTT.

The genes are TRBV9 and TRBJ1-1, with 7 bases that match TRBD1. Germline values: CDR1 SGDLS, CDR2 YYNGEE. The CDR3 loop spans 14 amino acids. The trim removed 0 bases at V and 4 bases at J, leaving 3 bases unmatched. The CDR3 loop reads CASSVGDRATEAFF. In nucleotides, the CDR3 is TGTGCCAGCAGCGTAGGCGACAGGGCCACTGAAGCTTTCTTT.

The chain recombines TRBV9 with TRBJ2-3; no reliable D call. The length of the CDR3 is 15 residues. Trimming removed 0 bases from V and 1 base from J, with 9 bases in between. Germline V gene data show CDR1 as SGDLS and CDR2 as YYNGEE. As DNA, the CDR3 is TGTGCCAGCAGCGTAGGGGCCTTAGGCACAGATACGCAGTATTTT. This translates into CASSVGALGTDTQYF.